The 14 T cell receptor beta chains below were found in one sample sequenced in a study of identical twins (dated by TCRdb to the mid-2010s). The receptor library was made with 5' RACE. This sample was sequenced with an Illumina HiSeq 2000. TCRdb reanalyzed the raw reads on its own, using fastp at Q25 for trimming and MiXCR for clone calling, and kept in-frame beta chains. Rows with one shared CDR3 protein collapse into an entry with the most common genes and DNA. Recorded for this sample are 600,000 to 700,000 distinct CDR3 sequences; roughly 20% of them occurred a single time. Of the sample, about 4.3% is held by the ten largest clones. A further study also used this sample, focusing on T cells expressing NK-cell markers.

Material for sequencing was PBMCs. These receptors all come from a woman aged 18-29 years in good health.

This clonotype has more than one count but fewer than ten. The chain combines TRBV20-1 with TRBJ2-7; 11 bases align to TRBD1. Germline CDR1 reads DFQATT; CDR2 reads SNEGSKA (reference sequence). This CDR3 contains 14 residues. The V gene end was trimmed by 4 bases and the J gene end by 3 bases; junction bases not matched to a gene: 5. Here the CDR3 reads CSAIGTGGYYEQYF. The CDR3 nucleotides read TGCAGTGCTATCGGGACAGGGGGGTACTACGAGCAGTACTTC.

V is TRBV7-2 and J is TRBJ2-7; the D is unclear. Looked up from germline, CDR1 is SGHTA and CDR2 is FQGNSA. Trimming stripped 4 bases from V and 2 bases from J, with 12 bases between. This CDR3 comprises 14 residues. The CDR3: CASSYSRLAYEQYF. The CDR3 DNA reads TGTGCCAGCAGCTATAGTAGGTTAGCCTACGAGCAGTACTTC.

V usage is TRBV10-3 and J usage is TRBJ2-7; tentatively, D is TRBD1 (6 bases). Looked up from germline, CDR1 is ENHRY and CDR2 is SYGVKD. V was clipped by 6 bases and J by 3 bases, with 12 bases between them. The CDR3 covers 13 residues. The CDR3 DNA follows: TGTGCCATCAGGGGGGCAGGGCGCTACGAGCAGTACTTC. It encodes CAIRGAGRYEQYF.

This sequence joins TRBV12-3 or TRBV12-4 and TRBJ1-4; D is perhaps TRBD1 (5 bases). The CDR3 sequence is 12 residues long. Trimming removed 10 bases from V and 13 bases from J, with 19 bases in between. CDR3 amino acids: CAIRRPGTRLFF. The CDR3, as DNA: TGTGCCATAAGACGACCCGGGACTAGACTGTTTTTT.

V and J are TRBV5-1 and TRBJ2-7; 7 positions agree with TRBD2. The V segment lost 0 bases and the J segment 2 bases; nucleotides outside the gene matches: 5. Per germline, CDR1 SGHRS and CDR2 YFSETQ. This CDR3 region has 15 residues. CDR3 in amino acids: CASSLGPGRAYEQYF. The CDR3 coding sequence is TGCGCCAGCAGCTTGGGTCCTGGGAGGGCCTACGAGCAGTACTTC.

This sequence joins TRBV9 and TRBJ2-5; 11 bases match TRBD1. J gave up 7 bases and V 3 bases, and 8 bases lay outside the gene matches. In germline, CDR1 is SGDLS, CDR2 YYNGEE. This CDR3 has 15 amino acids. The chain's CDR3 is CASSAGTGGSGTQYF. In DNA form, the CDR3 reads TGTGCCAGCAGCGCCGGGACAGGGGGTAGCGGGACCCAGTACTTC. Drawing the rest from reference TRBV9 and TRBJ2-5, the complete variable domain is DSGVTQTPKHLITATGQRVTLRCSPRSGDLSVYWYQQSLDQGLQFLIQYYNGEERAKGNILERFSAQQFPDLHSELNLSSLELGDSALYFCASSAGTGGSGTQYFGPGTRLLVL.

The chain uses TRBV5-5 and TRBJ2-5; no clear D. Deletions cut 4 bases from V and 2 bases from J, with 15 bases between. Germline values: CDR1 SGHKS, CDR2 YYEKEE (reference sequence). The CDR3 loop spans 15 amino acids. The CDR3 bases are TGTGCCAGCAGCCCCCGCCGGAATCTACAAGAGACCCAGTACTTC. Encoded protein: CASSPRRNLQETQYF.

This clonotype was detected many times. The chain employs TRBV12-5 and TRBJ2-7, with D possibly being TRBD2 (5 bases). With 4 bases removed from V and 2 bases from J, the gap between germline ends came to 21 bases. Germline CDR1 reads LGHNT; CDR2 reads FRNRAP. CDR3 size: 17 residues. DNA of the CDR3: TGTGCTAGTGGTTCCACCCCTGATGGGAGAGTGGCCTACGAGCAGTACTTC. Translation: CASGSTPDGRVAYEQYF.

This clonotype came up a few times. This chain uses TRBV5-1 with TRBJ2-7; TRBD1 or TRBD2 may be the D gene (5 bases each). The germline CDR1 and CDR2 sequences are SGHRS and YFSETQ. The CDR3 loop spans 13 amino acids. Deletions cut 6 bases from V and 3 bases from J, with 13 bases between. The CDR3 is CASTPGPNYEQYF. CDR3 DNA: TGCGCCAGCACCCCGGGACCGAACTACGAGCAGTACTTC. Looking up the rest from reference TRBV5-1 and TRBJ2-7 gives the full variable domain: KAGVTQTPRYLIKTRGQQVTLSCSPISGHRSVSWYQQTPGQGLQFLFEYFSETQRNKGNFPGRFSGRQFSNSRSEMNVSTLELGDSALYLCASTPGPNYEQYFGPGTRLTVT.

This clonotype was found a few times. V is TRBV18 and J is TRBJ2-1; 9 bases map to TRBD2. CDR3 length equals 15 residues. Germline V gene sequence: CDR1 KGHSH, CDR2 LQKENI. Germline trimming cut 3 bases from V and 5 bases from J; bases unmatched to any gene: 5. The CDR3 region has the DNA TGTGCCAGCTCACCCGGTTCTAGCGGGAACAATGAGCAGTTCTTC. Translating it yields CASSPGSSGNNEQFF.

The chain recombines TRBV20-1 with TRBJ2-7, with D perhaps matching TRBD2 (6 bases). Germline values: CDR1 DFQATT, CDR2 SNEGSKA (reference sequence). V lost 6 bases to trimming and J lost 3 bases, with 18 bases between them. The CDR3 sequence is 14 residues long. The CDR3 protein is CSAEGREQVYEQYF. In DNA form, the CDR3 reads TGCAGTGCCGAGGGTCGGGAGCAGGTCTACGAGCAGTACTTC.

This chain connects TRBV4-2 to TRBJ2-1; 10 bases agree with TRBD2. Germline values: CDR1 LGHNA, CDR2 YNFKEQ. After removal of 3 bases from V and 0 bases from J, the junction contained 11 bases not matched to a gene. The CDR3 runs to 19 residues. The CDR3 DNA follows: TGTGCCAGCAGCCAGGCTAGCGGGGGCCTTCCCAGCTCCTACAATGAGCAGTTCTTC. Encoded protein: CASSQASGGLPSSYNEQFF.

This clonotype turned up a few times. This sequence joins TRBV12-3 or TRBV12-4 and TRBJ1-1; D call uncertain. V was pared by 4 bases and J by 13 bases, with 19 bases between. The CDR3 is 13 residues long. DNA for the CDR3: TGTGCCAGCAGTTCCCGGTCAGGATTAGTAGATTTCTTT. This codes for CASSSRSGLVDFF.

This clonotype has more than one count but fewer than ten. V and J are TRBV15 and TRBJ1-1; D remains unclear. Germline-derived CDR1 and CDR2 are LNHNV and YYDKDF (reference sequence). Trimming removed 6 bases from V and 4 bases from J, with 9 bases in between. The CDR3 extends over 12 amino acids. The CDR3 protein is CATSRQVTEAFF. CDR3 in DNA: TGTGCCACCAGTAGGCAGGTCACTGAAGCTTTCTTT.